The 29 T cell receptor beta chains below come from one sample, sequenced in a study of control samples from healthy donors and cancer patients. Only in-frame clones appear in the TCRdb table, and some are missing; sequencing was by immunoSEQ multiplex PCR. The sample carries around 130,000 clones, around nine tenths recorded once. The source material was PBMCs. Source of these receptors: a man over 45 with head and neck cancer.

This CDR3 is CASSVLHGEQFF. Written as DNA, the CDR3 is TGTGCCAGCAGCGTTTTACATGGTGAGCAGTTCTTC. The V gene is TRBV11-2, the J gene TRBJ2-1; no clear D gene. Germline CDR1 reads SGHAT; CDR2 reads FQNNGV. The V end lost 5 bases, the J end lost 9 bases, and 11 bases lay between the germline ends. This CDR3 region has 12 residues.

The V gene is TRBV6-5, the J gene TRBJ2-1; 8 bases are shared with TRBD2. V trimming: 0 bases; J trimming: 9 bases; junction bases outside the gene matches: 1. The germline V gene encodes CDR1 MNHEY and CDR2 SVGAGI. This CDR3 is built from 13 residues. The CDR3: CASSYSAGGEQFF. CDR3 nucleotides: TGTGCCAGCAGTTACTCCGCGGGAGGTGAGCAGTTCTTC.

The V and J genes are TRBV2 and TRBJ1-2, with no clear D. V was pared by 2 bases and J by 4 bases, with 11 bases between. Germline loops: CDR1 SNHLY, CDR2 FYNNEI. The CDR3 totals 14 residues. The chain's CDR3 is CASSESRQIYGYTF. The CDR3 coding sequence is TGTGCCAGCAGTGAATCTCGGCAAATCTATGGCTACACCTTC. Combining the CDR3 with reference TRBV2 and TRBJ1-2 gives the whole variable domain EPEVTQTPSHQVTQMGQEVILRCVPISNHLYFYWYRQILGQKVEFLVSFYNNEISEKSEIFDDQFSVERPDGSNFTLKIRSTKLEDSAMYFCASSESRQIYGYTFGSGTRLTVV.

The V and J genes are TRBV5-1 and TRBJ2-7; 14 bases are a match to TRBD2. This CDR3 has 16 residues. Germline lookup yields CDR1 SGHRS and CDR2 YFSETQ. V lost 2 bases and J lost 2; bases outside the gene matches: 3. This chain's CDR3 is CASSFEGLAGAYEQYF. In DNA form, the CDR3 reads TGCGCCAGCAGCTTTGAGGGACTAGCGGGGGCCTACGAGCAGTACTTC.

Only one count was recorded for this clone. The chain couples TRBV27 to TRBJ1-1; weak D call: TRBD1 (6 bases). The CDR3 has 12 residues. Germline CDR1 and CDR2: MNHEY and SMNVEV (reference sequence). CDR3 DNA: TGTGCTACCGGCAGGGGTGGCACTGAAGCTTTCTTT. Protein product: CATGRGGTEAFF.

CDR3 residues: CASSNGLVGEQFF. The CDR3 region has the DNA TGCGCCAGCAGTAACGGACTAGTTGGTGAGCAGTTCTTC. V usage is TRBV10-1 and J usage is TRBJ2-1, with 7 bases identical to TRBD2. The CDR3 is made up of 13 amino acids. Germline trimming cut 5 bases from V and 9 bases from J; bases unmatched to any gene: 7. Per germline, CDR1 WNHNN and CDR2 SYGVQD (reference sequence).

This clone was found a few times. The chain uses TRBV6-5 and TRBJ2-2; maybe TRBD1 (5 bases). Germline-derived CDR1 and CDR2 are MNHEY and SVGAGI. The CDR3 is 12 amino acids. Trimming pared 11 bases from V and 1 base from J, leaving 8 bases between. The CDR3 sequence: CAEGENTGELFF. CDR3 DNA sequence: TGTGCCGAAGGGGAGAACACCGGGGAGCTGTTTTTT.

To note about this clone: This same CDR3 is encoded by further DNA sequences in the sample. This chain joins TRBV28 and TRBJ2-7, with TRBD1 identical over 9 bases. V was pared by 5 bases and J by 4 bases, with 6 bases of the junction left unmatched. The CDR3 is 14 amino acids. Looked up from germline, CDR1 is MDHEN and CDR2 is SYDVKM. CDR3 coding DNA: TGTGCCAGCAGTCTGGACAGGGGCCTTTACGAGCAGTACTTC. It is translated as CASSLDRGLYEQYF. Combining the CDR3 with reference TRBV28 and TRBJ2-7 gives the whole variable domain DVKVTQSSRYLVKRTGEKVFLECVQDMDHENMFWYRQDPGLGLRLIYFSYDVKMKEKGDIPEGYSVSREKKERFSLILESASTNQTSMYLCASSLDRGLYEQYFGPGTRLTVT.

The rearrangement uses TRBV6-5 and TRBJ1-1; D remains ambiguous. Looked up from germline, CDR1 is MNHEY and CDR2 is SVGAGI. V shed 0 bases and J shed 0 bases, with 8 bases lying between them. The CDR3 has 15 amino acids. The CDR3 loop reads CASSYSVVMNTEAFF. The CDR3 nucleotides are TGTGCCAGCAGTTACTCAGTGGTAATGAACACTGAAGCTTTCTTT.

The chain is built from TRBV6-6 and TRBJ2-7, with D possibly TRBD1 on 6 matching bases. Looked up from germline, CDR1 is MNHNY and CDR2 is SVGAGI (reference sequence). The CDR3 loop spans 14 amino acids. Trimming took 6 bases from V and 2 from J, leaving 14 bases between them. CDR3 residues: CASRYQTGTYEQYF. CDR3 DNA: TGTGCCAGCAGATATCAGACAGGAACCTACGAGCAGTACTTC.

A single count supports this clone. The V gene is TRBV2, the J gene TRBJ2-2; a weak D match, TRBD1 (6 bases). Germline V CDR1 and CDR2: SNHLY, FYNNEI. V lost 4 bases to trimming and J lost 1 base, with 10 bases between them. CDR3 length equals 15 residues. The CDR3 is CASSADRLNTGELFF. In DNA form, the CDR3 reads TGTGCCAGCAGTGCCGACAGGCTGAACACCGGGGAGCTGTTTTTT.

This sequence joins TRBV15 and TRBJ1-2; maybe TRBD1 (5 bases). Germline V lookup: CDR1 LNHNV, CDR2 YYDKDF (reference sequence). V lost 3 bases and J lost 6, with 14 bases in between. The CDR3 spans 14 residues. CDR3 residues: CATSSRLTGDGYTF. The CDR3 DNA reads TGTGCCACCAGCAGTAGGTTAACAGGAGATGGCTACACCTTC.

The chain has TRBV15 and TRBJ2-5; 8 bases map to TRBD1. V lost 0 bases, J lost 8 bases, and 11 bases stayed unmatched. This CDR3 is 16 amino acids long. Germline CDR1 LNHNV, CDR2 YYDKDF (reference sequence). DNA of the CDR3: TGTGCCACCAGCAGAGACAGGGGGCACCTCCCGGGTACCCAGTACTTC. It specifies CATSRDRGHLPGTQYF.

The chain links TRBV6-1 to TRBJ2-1; TRBD2 matches at 7 bases. Germline V gene sequence: CDR1 MNHNS, CDR2 SASEGT. Trimming cost V 3 bases and J 6 bases; bases outside gene matches: 11. The CDR3 has 16 residues. For the CDR3, the DNA is TGTGCCAGCAGTGATAAGGAACGGGAGGCCCGCAATGAGCAGTTCTTC. It codes for CASSDKEREARNEQFF.

The chain combines TRBV27 with TRBJ1-2; no definite D call. The germline V gene encodes CDR1 MNHEY and CDR2 SMNVEV (reference sequence). The CDR3 sequence is 13 residues long. Trimming cost V 3 bases and J 2 bases, with 7 bases left between them. In DNA form, the CDR3 reads TGTGCCAGCAGTTTGGGCGGGAACTATGGCTACACCTTC. Translating gives CASSLGGNYGYTF.

The rearrangement joins TRBV30 to TRBJ2-2, with D perhaps TRBD2 (5 bases). CDR1 is GTSNPN and CDR2 is SVGIG in the germline V gene (reference sequence). The V end lost 4 bases, the J end lost 5 bases, and 29 bases lay between the germline ends. The CDR3 sequence is 19 residues long. This CDR3 reads CAWMVEMSLDFTGTGELFF. The CDR3 DNA reads TGTGCCTGGATGGTCGAAATGTCTCTGGACTTCACGGGAACCGGGGAGCTGTTTTTT.

This chain joins TRBV27 and TRBJ1-1, with TRBD1 matching over 7 bases. The CDR3 spans 17 residues. Germline assignment: CDR1 MNHEY and CDR2 SMNVEV (reference sequence). Germline trimming cut 5 bases from V and 0 bases from J; bases unmatched to any gene: 12. In DNA form, the CDR3 reads TGTGCCAGCAGTCATGACAGGGCTCTTATCATGAACACTGAAGCTTTCTTT. Protein product: CASSHDRALIMNTEAFF.

The rearrangement uses TRBV6-5 and TRBJ1-1; D uncertain. Germline V lookup: CDR1 MNHEY, CDR2 SVGAGI. This CDR3 has 13 amino acids. With 6 bases removed from V and 2 bases from J, the gap between germline ends came to 10 bases. DNA for the CDR3: TGTGCCAGCAGAGTAGCTTCAAACACTGAAGCTTTCTTT. Amino acid sequence: CASRVASNTEAFF.

The V and J genes are TRBV7-2 and TRBJ1-5; D remains unclear. This CDR3 spans 13 amino acids. In germline, CDR1 is SGHTA, CDR2 FQGNSA. V was trimmed by 6 bases and J by 7 bases, leaving 13 bases between them. CDR3 sequence (DNA): TGTGCCAGCAGTTCCTGGGCTGAACAGCCCCAGCATTTT. Translation: CASSSWAEQPQHF. Based on the CDR3 plus reference TRBV7-2 and TRBJ1-5, the full variable domain is GAGVSQSPSNKVTEKGKDVELRCDPISGHTALYWYRQSLGQGLEFLIYFQGNSAPDKSGLPSDRFSAERTGGSVSTLTIQRTQQEDSAVYLCASSSWAEQPQHFGDGTRLSIL.

V is TRBV13 and J is TRBJ2-1; 7 bases are a match to TRBD2. Germline V gene sequence: CDR1 PRHDT, CDR2 FYEKMQ (reference sequence). The V gene end was trimmed by 5 bases and the J gene end by 9 bases; junction bases not matched to a gene: 7. The CDR3 loop spans 13 amino acids. The CDR3 is CASSPRLAGEQFF. The CDR3 DNA is TGTGCCAGCAGCCCTCGACTAGCCGGTGAGCAGTTCTTC. The variable domain in full, completed from reference TRBV13 and TRBJ2-1, reads AAGVIQSPRHLIKEKRETATLKCYPIPRHDTVYWYQQGPGQDPQFLISFYEKMQSDKGSIPDRFSAQQFSDYHSELNMSSLELGDSALYFCASSPRLAGEQFFGPGTRLTVL.

The sample holds one count of this clone. V usage is TRBV18 and J usage is TRBJ2-6; D could derive from TRBD1 or TRBD2 (5 bases each). The CDR3 runs 17 residues. V was shortened by 5 bases and J by 4 bases, with 18 bases between the two germline ends. Germline loops: CDR1 KGHSH, CDR2 LQKENI. The CDR3 sequence is CASSSRPGTGGANVLTF. The CDR3 DNA reads as TGTGCCAGCTCATCCCGACCGGGGACGGGGGGGGCCAACGTCCTGACTTTC.

About this clone: It is unclear where the CDR3 begins or ends on the DNA, so no DNA is shown, and the CDR3 is as TCRdb lists it. The rearrangement joins TRBV21-1 to TRBJ2-6; the DNA was not used to check the table's D call, TRBD2. TRBV21-1 is described as a pseudogene. A total of 20 residues make up the CDR3, ends included. CDR3 amino acids: CASSNLPFRRVGSGANVLTF.

The CDR3 spells CASSVGPPDEQYF. The CDR3, as DNA: TGTGCCAGCAGCGTAGGCCCCCCGGACGAGCAGTACTTC. The chain employs TRBV9 and TRBJ2-7; D unclear. The germline CDR1 and CDR2 sequences are SGDLS and YYNGEE. V lost 0 bases and J 5 bases, leaving 9 bases between the germline ends. The CDR3 is made up of 13 amino acids.

The gene calls are TRBV11-2 and TRBJ2-2; D remains ambiguous. Trimming removed 0 bases at V and 7 bases at J, with 6 bases between. This CDR3 has 13 residues. CDR1 and CDR2 from the germline V gene are SGHAT and FQNNGV. CDR3 in DNA: TGTGCCAGCAGCTTAGATCTAGTCGGGGAGCTGTTTTTT. Its translation: CASSLDLVGELFF.

This chain joins TRBV3-1 (or the pseudogene TRBV3-2) and TRBJ2-7; TRBD1 matches 7 bases. V lost 4 bases to trimming and J lost 4 bases; unmatched junction nucleotides: 16. CDR1 and CDR2 (germline): LGHDT, YNNKEL (reference sequence). CDR3 length: 17 amino acids. The CDR3: CASSPRIGTEIHYEQYF. Written as DNA, the CDR3 is TGTGCCAGCAGCCCTCGCATCGGGACAGAGATACATTACGAGCAGTACTTC.

This clone was observed a single time. This CDR3 reads CAWSVRQRYTEAFF. CDR3 nucleotides: TGTGCCTGGAGCGTCAGACAGAGATACACTGAAGCTTTCTTT. The rearrangement links TRBV30 to TRBJ1-1, with D perhaps TRBD1 (5 bases). This CDR3 is 14 amino acids long. CDR1 and CDR2 from the germline V gene are GTSNPN and SVGIG (reference sequence). Trimming shortened V by 3 bases and J by 3 bases, and 14 bases separated the two germline ends.

This rearrangement joins TRBV6-2 or TRBV6-3 to TRBJ2-5; D ambiguous. There are 12 residues in the CDR3. The V gene's germline CDR1 is MNHEY and CDR2 SVGEGT. V was pared by 0 bases and J by 3 bases, with 2 bases between. The DNA of the CDR3 is TGTGCCAGCAGTTACTCAAAAGAGACCCAGTACTTC. Amino acids: CASSYSKETQYF.

The genes are TRBV28 and TRBJ1-2, with TRBD1 as a possible D gene (5 bases). Trimming removed 6 bases at V and 8 bases at J, with 19 bases between. The germline V gene has CDR1 MDHEN and CDR2 SYDVKM. This CDR3 is 14 amino acids long. CDR3: CASSYGPGTGGYTF. The CDR3 DNA sequence: TGTGCCAGCAGCTACGGACCGGGGACGGGGGGCTACACCTTC.

The chain couples TRBV19 to TRBJ1-5; 10 nucleotides line up with TRBD1. Trimming cost V 4 bases and J 6 bases; bases outside gene matches: 3. Germline V CDR1 and CDR2: LNHDA, SQIVND (reference sequence). The CDR3 runs 14 residues. CDR3 loop: CASSTTGGRQPQHF. Here the CDR3 DNA reads TGTGCCAGTAGTACGACAGGGGGCCGTCAGCCCCAGCATTTT.